Each of the 18 T cell receptor beta chains below was sequenced from the same sample in a study of blood T cell repertoires in COVID-19 (TCRdb year 2020). Receptor amplification or capture employed the immunoSEQ multiplex PCR assay. TCRdb obtained this table from immuneACCESS and retained in-frame rearrangements with V and J assigned. These tables miss some clones; where compared with another copy, unresolved V genes account for less than half of the shortfall, and the remainder is unexplained. This sample gives around 330,000 clones in total; about 91% of them show up just once. The biggest ten clones account for 1.5% to 2% of the sample. Sequencing input: peripheral blood. The receptors come from a woman aged 25 to 45 with COVID-19, enrolled during active disease.

V gene TRBV2 combines with J gene TRBJ1-1; the match to TRBD1 covers 9 bases. Germline V gene sequence: CDR1 SNHLY, CDR2 FYNNEI. The CDR3 loop spans 14 amino acids. V gave up 7 bases and J gave up 4 bases; unmatched junction bases: 7. The CDR3 here is CASTGDRAGTEAFF. Written as DNA, the CDR3 is TGTGCCAGCACCGGGGACAGGGCGGGCACTGAAGCTTTCTTT.

V usage is TRBV5-1 and J usage is TRBJ1-4, with a possible D match to TRBD1 (5 bases). The CDR3 consists of 13 residues. Per the germline V gene, CDR1 is SGHRS and CDR2 is YFSETQ. Deletions cut 5 bases from V and 5 bases from J, with 10 bases between. CDR3 bases: TGCGCCAGCAGGGGGCACCAGAATGAAAAACTGTTTTTT. This gives the protein CASRGHQNEKLFF.

For the CDR3, the DNA is TGTGCCAGCAGCCTCGGGTATCAGGGTGAGGGGGGGACCTACGAGCAGTACTTC. Its protein product is CASSLGYQGEGGTYEQYF. The rearrangement joins TRBV4-2 to TRBJ2-7, with D possibly matching TRBD2 (7 bases). Germline CDR1 LGHNA, CDR2 YNFKEQ. V was shortened by 4 bases and J by 2 bases, with 24 bases between the two germline ends. The CDR3 totals 18 residues.

The chain has TRBV6-9 and TRBJ2-7; possibly TRBD1 for D (7 bases). V lost 4 bases to trimming and J lost 5 bases, with 12 bases between them. This CDR3 spans 13 amino acids. Germline V gives CDR1 MNHGY, CDR2 SVAAGI. CDR3 residues: CASSSEGADEQYF. The CDR3 region has the DNA TGTGCCAGCAGTTCGGAGGGGGCCGACGAGCAGTACTTC.

This chain joins TRBV30 and TRBJ2-5; tentatively, D is TRBD2 (5 bases). CDR1 and CDR2 from the germline V gene are GTSNPN and SVGIG (reference sequence). CDR3 length: 16 residues. Trimming took 5 bases from V and 4 from J, leaving 23 bases between them. The CDR3 sequence: CAWAGDKRKRLETQYF. The CDR3 region has the DNA TGTGCCTGGGCCGGAGACAAAAGAAAGCGGCTAGAGACCCAGTACTTC. Based on the CDR3 plus reference TRBV30 and TRBJ2-5, the full variable domain is SQTIHQWPATLVQPVGSPLSLECTVEGTSNPNLYWYRQAAGRGLQLLFYSVGIGQISSEVPQNLSASRPQDRQFILSSKKLLLSDSGFYLCAWAGDKRKRLETQYFGPGTRLLVL.

The rearrangement joins TRBV6-5 to TRBJ1-2, with 10 bases identical to TRBD1. J lost 4 bases, V lost 4 bases, and 9 bases had no gene match. The germline V gene has CDR1 MNHEY and CDR2 SVGAGI. This CDR3 has 16 amino acids. This CDR3 is CASSSPRTGGSYGYTF. CDR3 sequence (DNA): TGTGCCAGCAGTTCCCCCCGGACAGGGGGATCCTATGGCTACACCTTC.

The chain has TRBV6-5 and TRBJ1-3; D is perhaps TRBD1 (6 bases). CDR1 is MNHEY, CDR2 SVGAGI, per germline. Trimming took off 6 bases at V and 4 bases at J, with 10 bases between the two ends. This CDR3 is 13 amino acids long. CDR3 amino acids: CASRGGAGNTIYF. CDR3 coding DNA: TGTGCCAGCAGGGGGGGGGCAGGAAACACCATATATTTT.

The V and J genes are TRBV6-5 and TRBJ1-1, with D possibly matching TRBD1 (5 bases). The CDR3 is 12 residues long. Trimming left V 5 bases short and J 10 bases short, with 14 bases between. Germline CDR1 and CDR2: MNHEY and SVGAGI. Here the CDR3 reads CASSRTGEVAFF. The CDR3 nucleotides are TGTGCCAGCAGTAGGACGGGGGAGGTAGCTTTCTTT.

The chain recombines TRBV7-2 with TRBJ1-6, with 8 bases lining up with TRBD1. The junction had 9 bases not matched to a gene; V was cut back by 3 bases and J by 8 bases. The germline V gene has CDR1 SGHTA and CDR2 FQGNSA. The CDR3 has 16 residues. CDR3 in amino acids: CASSLGQAAGDSPLHF. The CDR3 coding sequence is TGTGCCAGCAGCTTGGGACAGGCGGCGGGTGATTCACCCCTCCACTTT.

The CDR3 coding sequence is TGTGCCAGCAGCTTGGGGAAGCGGGGGGCCCCTCCCTACAATGAGCAGTTCTTC. It yields the protein CASSLGKRGAPPYNEQFF. The chain combines TRBV7-6 with TRBJ2-1, with 9 bases identical to TRBD2. V lost 3 bases and J lost 2; bases outside the gene matches: 11. The germline CDR1 and CDR2 sequences are SGHVS and FNYEAQ. The CDR3 is 18 amino acids.

The V and J genes are TRBV4-2 and TRBJ1-1; 8 positions match TRBD1. CDR1 LGHNA and CDR2 YNFKEQ come from the germline V gene. There are 15 residues in the CDR3. V shed 3 bases, J shed 3 bases, and the junction held 6 bases outside the gene matches. Here the CDR3 reads CASSQADRGHTEAFF. CDR3 coding DNA: TGTGCCAGCAGCCAGGCTGACAGGGGACACACTGAAGCTTTCTTT.

This CDR3 is CASSLELDSGELFF. The CDR3 region has the DNA TGTGCCAGCAGCTTAGAATTAGATTCCGGGGAGCTGTTTTTT. The chain links TRBV7-9 to TRBJ2-2; D unclear. The CDR3 is made up of 14 amino acids. Trimming pared 1 base from V and 6 bases from J, leaving 9 bases between. Germline V gene lookup returns CDR1 SEHNR and CDR2 FQNEAQ (reference sequence). Based on the CDR3 plus reference TRBV7-9 and TRBJ2-2, the full variable domain is DTGVSQNPRHKITKRGQNVTFRCDPISEHNRLYWYRQTLGQGPEFLTYFQNEAQLEKSRLLSDRFSAERPKGSFSTLEIQRTEQGDSAMYLCASSLELDSGELFFGEGSRLTVL.

The rearrangement uses TRBV4-2 and TRBJ2-6; possible D gene TRBD1, 6 bases. V lost 4 bases and J 2 bases, leaving 21 bases between the germline ends. From germline, CDR1 is LGHNA and CDR2 YNFKEQ. The CDR3 is made up of 19 amino acids. The CDR3 sequence: CASSRVALTGNTGANVLTF. For the CDR3, the DNA is TGTGCCAGCAGCCGCGTAGCCCTTACAGGGAATACTGGGGCCAACGTCCTGACTTTC.

V usage is TRBV6-5 and J usage is TRBJ2-4, with D perhaps matching TRBD1 (6 bases). The germline V gene encodes CDR1 MNHEY and CDR2 SVGAGI. V lost 7 bases, J lost 0 bases, and 13 bases lay in between. This CDR3 spans 15 amino acids. The CDR3 region is CASTGDGIAKNIQYF. CDR3 nucleotides: TGTGCCAGCACAGGGGACGGAATAGCCAAAAACATTCAGTACTTC.

The V call is TRBV6-5, the J call TRBJ1-5, with TRBD1 matching 7 bases. J was trimmed by 16 bases and V by 6 bases; bases with no gene match: 18. Germline V lookup: CDR1 MNHEY, CDR2 SVGAGI. This CDR3 is built from 14 residues. The CDR3 sequence: CASSSGLRDRVFHF. The CDR3 DNA follows: TGTGCCAGCAGCTCCGGTCTCCGGGACAGAGTTTTTCATTTT.

The chain carries TRBV6-5 and TRBJ2-2; 7 bases are a match to TRBD1. The CDR3 has 13 residues. Germline values: CDR1 MNHEY, CDR2 SVGAGI. The V gene end was trimmed by 5 bases and the J gene end by 4 bases; junction bases not matched to a gene: 1. DNA of the CDR3: TGTGCCAGCAGTCAGGGGGTCACCGGGGAGCTGTTTTTT. Translated, it gives CASSQGVTGELFF.

Only one count was recorded for this clone. The rearrangement joins TRBV5-1 to TRBJ2-5, with 9 nucleotides matching TRBD1. After removal of 4 bases from V and 5 bases from J, the junction contained 9 bases not matched to a gene. Per germline, CDR1 SGHRS and CDR2 YFSETQ. The CDR3 spans 15 residues. CDR3 region: CASSIGTGNGETQYF. The CDR3 DNA sequence: TGCGCCAGCAGCATCGGGACAGGGAATGGGGAGACCCAGTACTTC.

The V gene is TRBV4-1, the J gene TRBJ2-3; D is perhaps TRBD1 (6 bases). The CDR3 length is 16 residues. Trimming removed 5 bases from V and 6 bases from J, with 21 bases in between. The germline V gene encodes CDR1 MGHRA and CDR2 YSYEKL. Written as DNA, the CDR3 is TGCGCCAGCAGCACCTGGACAGCCCCCGAGCTGGATACGCAGTATTTT. As protein: CASSTWTAPELDTQYF.